This TCR beta chain was sequenced for a study of cytomegalovirus exposure and HLA in healthy donors. Study results and limitations: Later, an analysis showed that TCR beta chains associated with HLA were more clonally expanded than others that were equally common.

PCR was performed using 60 Vbeta and 13 Jbeta primers. Data came from immunoSEQ multiplex PCR; TCRdb stores just in-frame clones and leaves some out. In the table there are approximately 100,000 clones, 84% of which are singletons. The CDR3 has 12 residues. J was trimmed by 5 bases and V by 10 bases; bases with no gene match: 7. The germline CDR1 and CDR2 sequences are ENHRY and SYGVKD. About this clone: Its specificity is not known.

This receptor was taken from a woman under 30 in good health and CMV-seronegative. Sequenced: PBMCs. The chain couples TRBV10-3 to TRBJ2-7; 8 nucleotides agree with TRBD2. This CDR3 reads CASTGGANEQYF. CDR3 DNA: TGTGCCAGCACCGGGGGGGCCAACGAGCAGTACTTC.